Listed below are T cell receptor beta chains from one sample, sequenced in a study of T cells after yellow fever vaccination. MiXCR, run by TCRdb on the 5' RACE reads, gives a single entry per CDR3 protein. Of hundreds of thousands of distinct CDR3 sequences in the sample, less than 20% were seen once. The sequenced sample was PBMCs, obtained 15 days after the yellow fever booster vaccination. The origin of the receptors is a man between 25 and 39 years old who received the YFV17D yellow fever vaccine. The conserved cysteine and the conserved F or W are not part of the CDR3 here. The D gene is left open where the match is weak.

TRBD2	TRBJ2-7	TRBV6-2/TRBV6-3	ASRLAGAVEQY
-	TRBJ1-2	TRBV5-1	ASSLDTLNYGYT
-	TRBJ2-2	TRBV6-5	ASSYPGTGTGELF
TRBD1	TRBJ1-4	TRBV11-2	ASIQGGGKLF
-	TRBJ2-5	TRBV4-3	ASSQSRGETQY
-	TRBJ2-7	TRBV6-2/TRBV6-3	ASSPVSGYEQY
TRBD1	TRBJ2-5	TRBV4-2	ASSQADRGRETQY
-	TRBJ2-1	TRBV7-8	ASSLEGGTTYNEQF
TRBD1	TRBJ2-7	TRBV28	ASSPGTVPYEQY
TRBD2	TRBJ2-7	TRBV28	ASTGDFGRAYEQY
-	TRBJ2-6	TRBV19	ASSIGAGANVLT
-	TRBJ2-3	TRBV20-1	SARWGTDTQY
-	TRBJ2-3	TRBV20-1	SAQTPLAISTDTQY
-	TRBJ2-5	TRBV29-1	SVGVPRGTQY
TRBD2	TRBJ2-7	TRBV11-2	ASSLSLGVAGGPPRYEQY
-	TRBJ2-7	TRBV5-1	ASRGVGEQY
-	TRBJ1-6	TRBV27	ASGSNPAGNNSPLH
TRBD2	TRBJ2-7	TRBV29-1	SVISTSGSYEQY
-	TRBJ2-7	TRBV29-1	SVEGTGTGGREQY
-	TRBJ2-6	TRBV20-1	SAGMSGANVLT
TRBD2	TRBJ2-7	TRBV9	ASSLTDWTSGRARQY
-	TRBJ2-3	TRBV23-1	ASSQSLSGITDTQY
TRBD2	TRBJ2-3	TRBV30	AWSVMAGGGDTQY
-	TRBJ1-2	TRBV11-2	ASSPSGAYGDT
TRBD2	TRBJ2-1	TRBV7-9	ASSYGASGASYNEQF
TRBD1	TRBJ2-1	TRBV5-1	ASSLDPGTGPYNEQF
-	TRBJ2-7	TRBV5-5	ASTGGDNYEQY
-	TRBJ1-6	TRBV5-1	ASSLERLSPLH
-	TRBJ2-4	TRBV6-2/TRBV6-3	ASSLDSGISY
TRBD1	TRBJ2-7	TRBV2	ASSRQGPYEQY
TRBD2	TRBJ2-1	TRBV20-1	SARDTSGVREQF
-	TRBJ2-1	TRBV20-1	SARDQGREQF
TRBD2	TRBJ2-7	TRBV19	ASSSWTSGREEQY
-	TRBJ2-7	TRBV7-9	ASSGQWVQY
-	TRBJ2-7	TRBV5-1	ASSLDLLEDEQY
-	TRBJ2-2	TRBV7-2	ASSLARYAGELF
TRBD2	TRBJ2-1	TRBV9	ASSPRLAGMVNEQF
-	TRBJ2-4	TRBV7-2	ASTGKNIQY
TRBD1	TRBJ2-1	TRBV4-3	ASSQEGGFEQF
TRBD2	TRBJ2-7	TRBV29-1	SVLSGKGYEQY
-	TRBJ1-1	TRBV29-1	SVEGRVANTEAF
-	TRBJ2-3	TRBV6-2/TRBV6-3	ASSYELSARWDTQY
-	TRBJ2-3	TRBV7-2	ASSPPSPTQY
-	TRBJ2-5	TRBV7-9	ASTIGQGLAAETQY
-	TRBJ2-1	TRBV7-2	ASSFSTGLYNEQF
-	TRBJ2-7	TRBV7-2	ASSGNEQY
-	TRBJ2-5	TRBV12-3/TRBV12-4	ASSRGAEETQY
TRBD1	TRBJ2-3	TRBV6-5	ASRYIRTGGLDTQY
TRBD1	TRBJ1-5	TRBV7-9	ASSLGTGYQPQH
TRBD1	TRBJ2-1	TRBV29-1	SVEGWGQVEQF
TRBD2	TRBJ2-7	TRBV5-1	ASNLAGGSYEQY
TRBD2	TRBJ2-7	TRBV20-1	SARDPWESGSGYEQY
-	TRBJ2-1	TRBV5-1	ASSLGSPYGNEQF
TRBD1	TRBJ2-1	TRBV29-1	SGRTGTYNEQF